A selection of T cell receptor beta chains follows, all from one sample in a study of blood T cells in healthy people across ages. TCRdb re-called the 5' RACE reads with MiXCR, one entry per CDR3 protein. The sample has over 1,500,000 distinct CDR3 sequences; 39% are singletons. Sequenced material: blood. Receptors originate from a human donor in good health. Both conserved end residues are part of each CDR3. A D gene is named only where the DNA matches it firmly. Rows may omit the clone size; those that give it use once, few, many or a size class.

V	D	size	J	CDR3	DNA
TRBV6-6	NA	NA	TRBJ2-7	CASSTTSSGSTTYEQYF	TGTGCCAGCAGTACCACTTCATCCGGGTCCACCACCTACGAGCAGTACTTC
TRBV20-1	NA	few	TRBJ1-2	CSARSGSNYGYTF	TGCAGTGCTAGGTCGGGCAGTAACTATGGCTACACCTTC
TRBV6-1	NA	few	TRBJ2-1	CASRSGGHEQFF	TGTGCCAGCAGAAGTGGGGGTCATGAGCAGTTCTTC
TRBV7-9	NA	once	TRBJ1-2	CASSSSRGDGYTF	TGTGCCAGCAGCTCCAGTCGAGGCGATGGCTACACCTTC
TRBV7-8	NA	few	TRBJ2-1	CASSLSRNPSYNEQFF	TGTGCCAGCAGCTTATCTCGGAACCCCAGCTACAATGAGCAGTTCTTC
TRBV6-2/TRBV6-3	NA	NA	TRBJ2-5	CASSYSGDPQYF	TGTGCCAGCAGTTACTCTGGCGACCCGCAGTACTTC
TRBV5-1	TRBD1	many	TRBJ2-2	CASSPDRANTGELFF	TGCGCCAGCAGCCCGGACAGGGCTAACACCGGGGAGCTGTTTTTT
TRBV7-9	TRBD2	NA	TRBJ2-5	CASSLWGGADSFEETQYF	TGTGCCAGCAGCTTATGGGGAGGGGCTGACAGCTTTGAAGAGACCCAGTACTTC
TRBV30	TRBD2	many	TRBJ2-1	CAGSSGNHNEQFF	TGTGCCGGCTCGAGCGGGAACCACAATGAGCAGTTCTTC
TRBV11-2	NA	few	TRBJ2-7	CASSLGNAGHYSYEQYF	TGTGCCAGCAGCTTAGGAAATGCGGGACACTACTCCTACGAGCAGTACTTC
TRBV7-6	NA	NA	TRBJ2-7	CASSLRFGGQYF	TGTGCCAGCAGCTTACGTTTCGGCGGGCAGTACTTC
TRBV27	NA	NA	TRBJ1-4	CASSLSWATNEKLFF	TGTGCCAGCAGTTTATCGTGGGCAACTAATGAAAAACTGTTTTTT
TRBV20-1	TRBD2	NA	TRBJ2-7	CSARMGVAGAYEQYF	TGCAGTGCTAGAATGGGAGTAGCGGGGGCTTACGAGCAGTACTTC
TRBV27	NA	NA	TRBJ2-7	CASSFVDGYEQYF	TGTGCCAGCAGTTTTGTGGACGGGTACGAGCAGTACTTC
TRBV10-3	TRBD2	NA	TRBJ2-1	CAIKTTSGTGDEQFF	TGTGCCATCAAGACGACTAGCGGGACTGGGGATGAGCAGTTCTTC
TRBV13	NA	NA	TRBJ1-2	CASSPPGIRGGYGYTF	TGTGCCAGCAGCCCTCCAGGAATTCGGGGCGGGTATGGCTACACCTTC
TRBV13	TRBD1	NA	TRBJ2-7	CASSLDGDRGEQYF	TGTGCCAGCAGCTTAGATGGGGACAGGGGCGAGCAGTACTTC
TRBV10-3	TRBD1	NA	TRBJ2-1	CAISSRGQDFSDEQFF	TGTGCCATCAGCTCTAGGGGACAGGACTTTTCGGATGAGCAGTTCTTC
TRBV12-3/TRBV12-4	NA	NA	TRBJ2-7	CASSSGPGARYEQYF	TGTGCCAGCAGTTCCGGGCCAGGGGCCCGCTACGAGCAGTACTTC
TRBV28	TRBD1	NA	TRBJ1-2	CATGDRGYGYTF	TGTGCCACCGGAGACAGGGGATATGGCTACACCTTC
TRBV7-9	TRBD1	few	TRBJ1-5	CASSQQGDQPQHF	TGTGCCAGCAGCCAACAGGGGGATCAGCCCCAGCATTTT
TRBV28	NA	NA	TRBJ1-3	CASSLLGGNTIYF	TGTGCCAGCAGCCTATTGGGGGGAAACACCATATATTTT
TRBV6-6	NA	many	TRBJ2-6	CASSYVSGANVLTF	TGTGCCAGCAGTTACGTATCTGGGGCCAACGTCCTGACTTTC
TRBV20-1	NA	NA	TRBJ1-3	CSARGGNGNTIYF	TGCAGTGCTAGAGGCGGGAATGGAAACACCATATATTTT
TRBV20-1	TRBD1	few	TRBJ1-2	CSARTGSGYTF	TGCAGTGCCCGGACAGGGAGTGGCTACACCTTC
TRBV12-5	TRBD1	NA	TRBJ1-1	CASGLSGGTEAFF	TGTGCTAGTGGTTTGTCAGGGGGCACTGAAGCTTTCTTT
TRBV20-1	NA	once	TRBJ2-5	CGARRGGETQYF	TGCGGTGCTAGAAGGGGGGGAGAGACCCAGTACTTC
TRBV7-6	NA	NA	TRBJ2-3	CASSAAGATQYF	TGTGCCAGCAGCGCGGCTGGGGCGACGCAGTATTTT
TRBV4-1	NA	NA	TRBJ2-3	CASSRLGGGAIKSLDTQYF	TGCGCCAGCAGCCGGTTGGGAGGGGGGGCAATTAAATCTTTAGATACGCAGTATTTT
TRBV27	TRBD1	NA	TRBJ2-5	CASSPRQGRTETQDF	TGTGCCAGCAGTCCACGACAGGGGAGGACGGAGACCCAGGACTTC
TRBV20-1	NA	NA	TRBJ2-2	CSASSWGGAGGELFF	TGCAGTGCTAGTTCCTGGGGGGGCGCAGGCGGGGAGCTGTTTTTT
TRBV18	TRBD1	few	TRBJ2-6	CASSDRGGNGANVLTF	TGTGCCAGCAGTGACAGGGGAGGTAACGGGGCCAACGTCCTGACTTTC
TRBV20-1	NA	NA	TRBJ1-1	CSAKARLEAFF	TGCAGTGCTAAGGCCAGACTCGAAGCTTTCTTT
TRBV21-1	NA	few	TRBJ2-5	CASSKGGREETQYF	TGTGCCAGCAGCAAGGGAGGCAGGGAGGAGACCCAGTACTTC
TRBV6-2/TRBV6-3	TRBD2	NA	TRBJ2-1	CASSSHSGGAGNEQFF	TGTGCCAGCAGTTCACATAGCGGGGGGGCCGGGAATGAGCAGTTCTTC
TRBV2	TRBD2	few	TRBJ2-3	CASRLFGGGSLIFTDTQYF	TGTGCCAGCAGACTCTTCGGGGGGGGATCCTTAATATTCACAGATACGCAGTATTTT
TRBV7-9	TRBD2	NA	TRBJ2-1	CASRVAGRSYNEQFF	TGTGCCAGCAGGGTAGCGGGGCGCTCCTACAATGAGCAGTTCTTC
TRBV2	TRBD1	NA	TRBJ1-2	CASSRTGFYGYTF	TGTGCCAGCAGTAGGACAGGGTTCTATGGCTACACCTTC
TRBV7-2	TRBD2	few	TRBJ2-3	CASSSTLAGGPDTQYF	TGTGCCAGCAGCTCAACACTAGCGGGGGGGCCAGATACGCAGTATTTT
TRBV6-2/TRBV6-3	NA	many	TRBJ2-5	CASSYAETQYF	TGTGCCAGCAGTTACGCGGAGACCCAGTACTTC
TRBV7-9	TRBD1	few	TRBJ2-1	CASSRDSTYNEQFF	TGTGCCAGCAGCCGGGACAGCACCTACAATGAGCAGTTCTTC
TRBV20-1	TRBD2	few	TRBJ2-5	CSARSPSGGGTEQYF	TGCAGTGCTCGGAGCCCTAGCGGGGGGGGTACTGAGCAGTACTTC
TRBV7-8	NA	few	TRBJ1-2	CASSLGQARVHGYTF	TGTGCCAGCAGCTTAGGACAGGCACGGGTTCATGGCTACACCTTC
TRBV28	NA	NA	TRBJ2-1	CASRRPWDGKTSYNEQFF	TGTGCCAGCAGACGACCCTGGGACGGAAAGACCTCCTACAATGAGCAGTTCTTC
TRBV19	TRBD1	NA	TRBJ1-6	CASSTYRGGSSPLHF	TGTGCCAGTAGTACTTACAGGGGAGGGAGTTCACCCCTCCACTTT
TRBV6-6	TRBD2	NA	TRBJ2-4	CASNHRLAGKAQNIQYF	TGTGCCAGCAATCACAGACTAGCGGGGAAAGCCCAAAACATTCAGTACTTC
TRBV29-1	NA	NA	TRBJ1-2	CSVHQGKNYGYTF	TGCAGCGTGCATCAGGGCAAGAACTATGGCTACACCTTC
TRBV5-1	NA	few	TRBJ1-4	CASSREGPYGELFF	TGCGCCAGCAGCCGTGAGGGACCGTATGGGGAACTGTTTTTT
TRBV20-1	NA	NA	TRBJ1-2	CSATLKGFYNGYTF	TGCAGTGCTACCCTAAAAGGCTTTTATAATGGCTACACCTTC
TRBV12-3/TRBV12-4	NA	NA	TRBJ1-2	CASKPGLRPYGYTF	TGTGCCAGCAAACCCGGACTAAGGCCATATGGCTACACCTTC
TRBV4-3	NA	NA	TRBJ1-2	CASSQEAGVDYGYTF	TGCGCCAGCAGCCAAGAGGCGGGAGTAGACTATGGCTACACCTTC
TRBV15	NA	NA	TRBJ2-7	CATSLPGAGNEQYF	TGTGCCACCAGCTTACCGGGCGCGGGCAACGAGCAGTACTTC
TRBV29-1	TRBD1	NA	TRBJ2-7	CSVSRTGQGPYEQYF	TGCAGCGTCAGCAGGACGGGACAGGGGCCCTACGAGCAGTACTTC
TRBV7-8	NA	NA	TRBJ1-5	CASSLEGSDSNQPQHF	TGTGCCAGCAGCTTAGAAGGGTCGGATAGCAATCAGCCCCAGCATTTT
TRBV5-1	TRBD2	few	TRBJ2-3	CASSLAGLAYSTDTQYF	TGCGCCAGCAGCTTGGCGGGACTAGCGTATAGCACAGATACGCAGTATTTT
TRBV29-1	TRBD2	few	TRBJ2-1	CSVERRLAGDLFNEQFF	TGCAGCGTTGAGAGGCGTCTAGCGGGGGATCTTTTCAATGAGCAGTTCTTC
TRBV7-9	TRBD2	NA	TRBJ2-1	CASSVKVTSGGDEQFF	TGTGCCAGCAGCGTGAAAGTGACTAGCGGGGGTGATGAGCAGTTCTTC
TRBV5-1	NA	few	TRBJ2-3	CASSLAYRHTDTQYF	TGCGCCAGCAGCTTGGCCTACAGGCACACAGATACGCAGTATTTT
TRBV20-1	TRBD2	many	TRBJ2-5	CSARDQTSGAETQYF	TGCAGTGCTAGAGATCAGACTAGCGGGGCGGAGACCCAGTACTTC
TRBV11-3	NA	few	TRBJ2-3	CASSRRTQTDTQYF	TGTGCCAGCAGCCGCCGGACCCAGACAGATACGCAGTATTTT